Following are 21 T cell receptor beta chains from one sample sequenced in a study of radiotherapy plus CTLA-4 blockade in lung cancer. Method: immunoSEQ multiplex PCR; TCRdb's copy keeps in-frame clones and lacks some. Of about 97,000 clones listed, around 74% were seen once; the top ten hold approximately 3%. Sequenced material: peripheral blood, taken from a patient treated with radiotherapy plus ipilimumab. These TCRs come from a human donor with non-small cell lung cancer who had a partial response to radiotherapy plus ipilimumab. Some clones in this sample may be carry-over from other donors' samples.

The chain combines TRBV2 with TRBJ2-3; 11 bases match TRBD2. J gave up 2 bases and V 5 bases, and 12 bases lay outside the gene matches. The germline gives CDR1 SNHLY, CDR2 FYNNEI. The CDR3 runs to 18 residues. CDR3 nucleotide sequence: TGTGCCAGCAGTTGGGACCCCGGGACTAGCGGATACACAGATACGCAGTATTTT. This sequence encodes CASSWDPGTSGYTDTQYF.

Comment on this clone: Other nucleotide sequences in the sample specify the same CDR3. The chain uses TRBV9 and TRBJ2-3, with a possible D match to TRBD2 (5 bases). The germline V gene encodes CDR1 SGDLS and CDR2 YYNGEE. The CDR3 has 14 residues. V was cut by 0 bases and J by 1 base, with 6 bases left in between. The CDR3: CASSVVGGTDTQYF. Written as DNA, the CDR3 is TGTGCCAGCAGCGTAGTCGGGGGCACAGATACGCAGTATTTT.

The chain links TRBV6-5 to TRBJ1-2, with D unresolved. Trimming took off 2 bases at V and 3 bases at J, with 10 bases between the two ends. The CDR3 runs 14 residues. Germline CDR1 is MNHEY and CDR2 is SVGAGI. This CDR3 reads CASSYTFRDYGYTF. DNA of the CDR3: TGTGCCAGCAGTTACACCTTCCGAGACTATGGCTACACCTTC.

The chain employs TRBV9 and TRBJ2-1, with 10 nucleotides matching TRBD2. After removal of 4 bases from V and 8 bases from J, the junction contained 12 bases not matched to a gene. Per germline, CDR1 SGDLS and CDR2 YYNGEE. The CDR3 is 16 residues long. As DNA, the CDR3 is TGTGCCAGCAGCTCGGACTTATTAGCGGGGGGATATGAGCAGTTCTTC. Its translation is CASSSDLLAGGYEQFF. Full variable domain (rest looked up from reference TRBV9 and TRBJ2-1): DSGVTQTPKHLITATGQRVTLRCSPRSGDLSVYWYQQSLDQGLQFLIQYYNGEERAKGNILERFSAQQFPDLHSELNLSSLELGDSALYFCASSSDLLAGGYEQFFGPGTRLTVL.

The chain employs TRBV5-6 and TRBJ1-2; a possible D gene is TRBD1 (5 bases). V was shortened by 6 bases and J by 7 bases, with 22 bases between the two germline ends. Germline lookup yields CDR1 SGHDT and CDR2 YYEEEE. This CDR3 spans 15 amino acids. CDR3 amino acids: CASTKVAGSKGGYTF. The CDR3 DNA is TGTGCCAGCACCAAGGTGGCAGGGTCTAAGGGTGGCTACACCTTC.

The genes are TRBV18 and TRBJ2-5; weak D call: TRBD1 (5 bases). CDR3 length equals 12 residues. The germline V gene encodes CDR1 KGHSH and CDR2 LQKENI. The ends were cut back, 6 bases at V and 2 bases at J, with 7 bases in the middle. CDR3 DNA sequence: TGTGCCAGCTCGACAGAGCAAGAGACCCAGTACTTC. Its translation: CASSTEQETQYF.

The genes are TRBV7-2 and TRBJ2-5, with TRBD2 identical over 14 bases. CDR1 and CDR2 (germline): SGHTA, FQGNSA. Germline trimming cut 2 bases from V and 4 bases from J; bases unmatched to any gene: 9. The CDR3 has 18 amino acids. The CDR3 sequence: CASSLRGTSGGTLETQYF. The CDR3 DNA sequence: TGTGCCAGCAGCTTAAGAGGGACTAGCGGGGGAACTTTAGAGACCCAGTACTTC.

This clone has just a few counts. This rearrangement joins TRBV9 to TRBJ1-1, with 8 nucleotides matching TRBD1. With 4 bases clipped from V and 0 bases from J, the junction kept 8 bases outside the gene matches. CDR1 is SGDLS and CDR2 is YYNGEE in the germline V gene. The CDR3 is 16 residues long. The CDR3 region is CASSRTGGLMNTEAFF. CDR3 nucleotide sequence: TGTGCCAGCAGCAGAACAGGGGGACTCATGAACACTGAAGCTTTCTTT. Full variable domain (rest looked up from reference TRBV9 and TRBJ1-1): DSGVTQTPKHLITATGQRVTLRCSPRSGDLSVYWYQQSLDQGLQFLIQYYNGEERAKGNILERFSAQQFPDLHSELNLSSLELGDSALYFCASSRTGGLMNTEAFFGQGTRLTVV.

The chain carries TRBV5-1 and TRBJ1-1, with D perhaps matching TRBD1 (5 bases). This CDR3 is 16 amino acids long. The V end was cut by 2 bases, the J end by 0 bases, with 14 bases between. Germline CDR1 reads SGHRS; CDR2 reads YFSETQ. CDR3 DNA sequence: TGCGCCAGCAGCTTCATTACTACAGGACTGAACACTGAAGCTTTCTTT. It translates to CASSFITTGLNTEAFF.

The gene calls are TRBV4-1 and TRBJ2-1, with D tentatively TRBD2 (5 bases). V was cut by 10 bases and J by 4 bases, with 17 bases left in between. The CDR3 contains 14 residues. The germline V gene has CDR1 MGHRA and CDR2 YSYEKL. CDR3 sequence: CATSDIALYNEQFF. CDR3 sequence (DNA): TGCGCCACCTCAGACATAGCGTTGTACAATGAGCAGTTCTTC.

The V and J genes are TRBV28 and TRBJ2-1, with 7 bases aligning to TRBD2. The germline gives CDR1 MDHEN, CDR2 SYDVKM. The V gene end was trimmed by 5 bases and the J gene end by 8 bases; junction bases not matched to a gene: 3. This CDR3 contains 12 residues. The CDR3 nucleotides read TGTGCCAGCAGTCCCCGGGGGGATGAGCAGTTCTTC. Translating it yields CASSPRGDEQFF.

This clone was picked up a small number of times. The V call is TRBV11-2, the J call TRBJ1-1, with TRBD1 as a possible D gene (6 bases). The CDR3 spans 13 residues. Germline V CDR1 and CDR2: SGHAT, FQNNGV. The V and J ends lost 6 bases and 1 base respectively, with 9 bases between them. The CDR3 region is CASRVTGNTEAFF. The CDR3 bases are TGTGCCAGCAGAGTGACAGGGAACACTGAAGCTTTCTTT.

The rearrangement links TRBV5-4 to TRBJ2-3; 14 bases agree with TRBD2. The junction had 8 bases not matched to a gene; V was cut back by 2 bases and J by 9 bases. The CDR3 has 16 residues. Germline CDR1 SGHNT, CDR2 YYREEE (reference sequence). As DNA, the CDR3 is TGTGCCAGCAGCTTACCGGGACTAGCGGGAGAGGGGACGCAGTATTTT. It encodes CASSLPGLAGEGTQYF. The whole variable domain, filled in from reference TRBV5-4 and TRBJ2-3, reads ETGVTQSPTHLIKTRGQQVTLRCSSQSGHNTVSWYQQALGQGPQFIFQYYREEENGRGNFPPRFSGLQFPNYSSELNVNALELDDSALYLCASSLPGLAGEGTQYFGPGTRLTVL.

The chain links TRBV5-1 to TRBJ1-3; D might be TRBD1 (6 bases). Germline-derived CDR1 and CDR2 are SGHRS and YFSETQ. Trimming took 1 base from V and 4 from J, leaving 15 bases between them. The CDR3 extends over 16 amino acids. The CDR3, as DNA: TGCGCCAGCAGCTTGCAAACAGGGTCTTACGGAAACACCATATATTTT. It translates to CASSLQTGSYGNTIYF. The full variable domain, its missing parts supplied by reference TRBV5-1 and TRBJ1-3, is KAGVTQTPRYLIKTRGQQVTLSCSPISGHRSVSWYQQTPGQGLQFLFEYFSETQRNKGNFPGRFSGRQFSNSRSEMNVSTLELGDSALYLCASSLQTGSYGNTIYFGEGSWLTVV.

A single count supports this clone. The chain carries TRBV27 and TRBJ2-5, with a tentative D call TRBD2 (6 bases). The germline CDR1 and CDR2 sequences are MNHEY and SMNVEV (reference sequence). Trimming removed 3 bases from V and 5 bases from J, with 10 bases in between. The CDR3 covers 13 residues. The CDR3 is CASSFFSGETQYF. As DNA, the CDR3 is TGTGCCAGCAGTTTTTTCAGCGGGGAGACCCAGTACTTC.

This clone was seen a few times. The chain recombines TRBV5-4 with TRBJ2-7; 8 bases line up with TRBD2. CDR1 is SGHNT, CDR2 YYREEE, per germline (reference sequence). Unmatched junction bases numbered 8, after V lost 5 bases and J lost 4 bases. This CDR3 has 14 amino acids. CDR3 loop: CASSLGTSRYEQYF. The CDR3 DNA reads as TGTGCCAGCAGTCTGGGGACTAGTCGGTACGAGCAGTACTTC.

The chain joins TRBV7-9 to TRBJ2-5, with a possible D match to TRBD2 (5 bases). The DNA end lines up better with TRBJ2-7; the J call may be wrong. The V gene's germline CDR1 is SEHNR and CDR2 FQNEAQ (reference sequence). The CDR3 runs to 15 residues. The CDR3 loop is CASSAAEGLSYEQYF. The CDR3 nucleotides are TGTGCCAGCAGCGCCGCAGAGGGTTTGAGCTACGAGCAGTACTTC.

The CDR3 region has the DNA TGTGCCAGCAGTTTATATTCAGGCGCTGAAGCTTTCTTT. It translates to CASSLYSGAEAFF. This sequence joins TRBV28 and TRBJ1-1; D unresolved. The CDR3 spans 13 residues. The V gene lost 1 base and the J gene lost 6 bases, with 9 bases spanning the gap. Looked up from germline, CDR1 is MDHEN and CDR2 is SYDVKM.

This clone was counted between two and nine times. This chain uses TRBV5-1 with TRBJ2-5; 12 positions agree with TRBD2. The CDR3 contains 16 residues. With 2 bases clipped from V and 4 bases from J, the junction kept 6 bases outside the gene matches. The V gene's germline CDR1 is SGHRS and CDR2 YFSETQ. CDR3 sequence (DNA): TGCGCCAGCAGCTTCAACCCTAGCGGGAGGGCAGAGACCCAGTACTTC. It is translated as CASSFNPSGRAETQYF.

The chain employs TRBV10-1 and TRBJ2-3, with D possibly being TRBD1 (6 bases). The CDR3 contains 16 residues. Per the germline V gene, CDR1 is WNHNN and CDR2 is SYGVQD (reference sequence). V gave up 6 bases and J gave up 5 bases, with 21 bases separating them. This CDR3 reads CASRSWAMQGKDTQYF. The CDR3 DNA reads TGCGCCAGCAGGAGTTGGGCAATGCAGGGGAAAGATACGCAGTATTTT.

This clone was counted between two and nine times. The chain has TRBV21-1 and TRBJ1-3; TRBD1 is the table's D call, not checked against the DNA. TRBV21-1 is noted as a pseudogene. CDR3 length equals 17 residues. CDR3: CASSPLTGRIPGNTIYF. CDR3 bases: TGTGCCAGCAGCCCTCTGACAGGGAGAATCCCTGGAAACACCATATATTTT.